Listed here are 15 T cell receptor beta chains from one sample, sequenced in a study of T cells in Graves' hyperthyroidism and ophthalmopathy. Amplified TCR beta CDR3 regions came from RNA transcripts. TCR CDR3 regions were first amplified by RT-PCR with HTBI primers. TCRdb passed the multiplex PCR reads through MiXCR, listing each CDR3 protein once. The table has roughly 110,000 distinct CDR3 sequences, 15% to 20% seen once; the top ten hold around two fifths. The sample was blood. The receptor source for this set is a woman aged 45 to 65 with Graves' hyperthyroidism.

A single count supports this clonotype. CDR3 nucleotides: TGTGCCAGCAGCCGACTAGCGGGAGGGCCATGGGATGAGCAGTTCTTC. It yields the protein CASSRLAGGPWDEQFF. The chain couples TRBV11-2 to TRBJ2-1, with 14 bases that match TRBD2. Germline V gene data show CDR1 as SGHAT and CDR2 as FQNNGV. The V and J ends lost 5 bases and 8 bases, in that order; junction bases with no gene match: 8. This CDR3 spans 16 amino acids.

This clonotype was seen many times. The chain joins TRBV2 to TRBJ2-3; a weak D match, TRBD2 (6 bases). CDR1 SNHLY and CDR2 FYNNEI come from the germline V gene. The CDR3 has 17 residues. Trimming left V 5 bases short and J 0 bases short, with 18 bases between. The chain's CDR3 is CASSNQFSGGSTDTQYF. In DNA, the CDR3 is TGTGCCAGCAGTAACCAGTTTAGCGGAGGGAGCACAGATACGCAGTATTTT. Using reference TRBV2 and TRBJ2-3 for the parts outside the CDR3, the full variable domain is EPEVTQTPSHQVTQMGQEVILRCVPISNHLYFYWYRQILGQKVEFLVSFYNNEISEKSEIFDDQFSVERPDGSNFTLKIRSTKLEDSAMYFCASSNQFSGGSTDTQYFGPGTRLTVL.

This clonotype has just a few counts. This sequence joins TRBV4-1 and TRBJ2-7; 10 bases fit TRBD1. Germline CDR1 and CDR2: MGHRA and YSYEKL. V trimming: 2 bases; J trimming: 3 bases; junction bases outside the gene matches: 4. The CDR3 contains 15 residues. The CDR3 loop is CASSQPRTGGYEQYF. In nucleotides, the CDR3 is TGCGCCAGCAGCCAACCCCGGACAGGGGGCTACGAGCAGTACTTC.

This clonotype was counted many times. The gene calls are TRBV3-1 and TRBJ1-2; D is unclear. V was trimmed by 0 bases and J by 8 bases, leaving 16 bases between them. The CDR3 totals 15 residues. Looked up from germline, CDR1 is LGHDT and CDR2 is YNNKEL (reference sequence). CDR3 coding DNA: TGTGCCAGCAGCCAAGACCACTCCCAGCGGGGAGGCTACACCTTC. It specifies CASSQDHSQRGGYTF.

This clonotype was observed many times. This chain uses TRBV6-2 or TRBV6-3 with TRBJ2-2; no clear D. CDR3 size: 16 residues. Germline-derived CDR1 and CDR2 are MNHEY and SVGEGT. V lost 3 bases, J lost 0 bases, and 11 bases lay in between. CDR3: CASSYIPPTNTGELFF. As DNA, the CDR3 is TGTGCCAGCAGTTATATTCCGCCGACGAACACCGGGGAGCTGTTTTTT.

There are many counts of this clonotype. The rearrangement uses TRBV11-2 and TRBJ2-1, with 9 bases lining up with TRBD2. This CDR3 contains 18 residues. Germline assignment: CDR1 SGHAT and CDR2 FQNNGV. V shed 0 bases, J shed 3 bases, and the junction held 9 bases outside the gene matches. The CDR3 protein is CASSLDLASGKLYNEQFF. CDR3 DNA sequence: TGTGCCAGCAGCTTAGATCTGGCTAGCGGGAAACTCTACAATGAGCAGTTCTTC.

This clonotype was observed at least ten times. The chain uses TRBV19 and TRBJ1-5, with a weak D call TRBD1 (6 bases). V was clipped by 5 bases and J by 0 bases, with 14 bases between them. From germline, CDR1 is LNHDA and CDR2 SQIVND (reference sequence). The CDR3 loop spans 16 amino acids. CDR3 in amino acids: CASSYSSGDSNQPQHF. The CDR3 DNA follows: TGTGCCAGTAGTTACTCCTCAGGGGATAGCAATCAGCCCCAGCATTTT.

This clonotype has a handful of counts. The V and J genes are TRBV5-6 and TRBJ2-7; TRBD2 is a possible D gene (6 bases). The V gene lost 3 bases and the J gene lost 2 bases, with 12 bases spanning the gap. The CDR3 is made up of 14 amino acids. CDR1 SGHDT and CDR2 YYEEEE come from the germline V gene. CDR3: CASSYGRGTYEQYV. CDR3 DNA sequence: TGTGCCAGCAGCTACGGACGGGGGACCTACGAGCAGTACGTC.

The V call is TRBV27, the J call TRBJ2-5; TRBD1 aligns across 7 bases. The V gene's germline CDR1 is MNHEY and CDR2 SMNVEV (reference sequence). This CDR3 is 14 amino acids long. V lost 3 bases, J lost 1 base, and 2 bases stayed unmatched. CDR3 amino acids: CASSFDRAQETQYF. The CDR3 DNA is TGTGCCAGCAGTTTCGACAGGGCCCAAGAGACCCAGTACTTC.

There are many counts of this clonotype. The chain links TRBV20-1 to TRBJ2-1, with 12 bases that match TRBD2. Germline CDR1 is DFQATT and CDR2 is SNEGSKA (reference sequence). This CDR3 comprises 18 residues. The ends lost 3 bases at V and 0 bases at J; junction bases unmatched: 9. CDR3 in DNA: TGCAGTGCTAGCACCCTAGCGGGAGGGATCAGCTCCTACAATGAGCAGTTCTTC. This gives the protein CSASTLAGGISSYNEQFF.

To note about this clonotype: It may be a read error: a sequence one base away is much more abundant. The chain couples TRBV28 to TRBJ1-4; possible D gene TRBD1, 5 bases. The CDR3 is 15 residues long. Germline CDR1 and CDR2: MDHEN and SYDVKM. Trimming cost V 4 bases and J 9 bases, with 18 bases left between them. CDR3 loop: CASSSPGALGKKLFF. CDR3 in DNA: TGTGCCAGCAGTTCACCCGGGGCCCTGGGGAAAAAACTGTTTTTT.

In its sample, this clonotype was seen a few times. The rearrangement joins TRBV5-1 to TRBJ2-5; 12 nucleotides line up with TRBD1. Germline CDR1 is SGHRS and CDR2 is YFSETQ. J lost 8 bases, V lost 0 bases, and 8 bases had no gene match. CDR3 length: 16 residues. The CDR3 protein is CASSLAGQGAERTQYF. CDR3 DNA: TGCGCCAGCAGCTTGGCGGGACAGGGGGCCGAAAGAACCCAGTACTTC.

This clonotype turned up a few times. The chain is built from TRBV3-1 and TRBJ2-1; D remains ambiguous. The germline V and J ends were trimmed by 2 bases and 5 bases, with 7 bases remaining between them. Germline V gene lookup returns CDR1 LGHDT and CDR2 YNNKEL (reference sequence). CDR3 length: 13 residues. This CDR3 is CASSQSRNNEQFF. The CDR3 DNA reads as TGTGCCAGCAGCCAATCCAGAAACAATGAGCAGTTCTTC.

Written as DNA, the CDR3 is TGTGCCAGCAGTTCACCCGGGCGGGGGAACACTGAAGCTTTCTTT. The encoded protein is CASSSPGRGNTEAFF. J is TRBJ1-1 and V is TRBV7-9, with D hard to call. Trimming shortened V by 6 bases and J by 1 base, and 15 bases separated the two germline ends. This CDR3 spans 15 amino acids. Germline CDR1 SEHNR, CDR2 FQNEAQ (reference sequence).

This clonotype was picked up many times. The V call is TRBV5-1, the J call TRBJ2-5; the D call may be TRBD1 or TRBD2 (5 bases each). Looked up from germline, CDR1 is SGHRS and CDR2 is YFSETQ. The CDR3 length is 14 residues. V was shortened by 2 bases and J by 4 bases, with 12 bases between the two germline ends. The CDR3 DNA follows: TGCGCCAGCAGCTTATTCCCGGGACGAGAGACCCAGTACTTC. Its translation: CASSLFPGRETQYF.